This TCR beta chain derives from a study of low-dose radiotherapy and immunotherapy resistance in tumors. Regarding time point: after trial treatment. Noted treatment: LDRT plus nivolumab, ipilimumab, low-dose cyclophosphamide and aspirin (RACIN trial). Ipilimumab, nivolumab, aspirin, low-dose cyclophosphamide and low-dose radiotherapy were administered to donors. To note about this clonotype: The junction does not match germline at one end; this may be a read error.

Gene-specific TRAV and TRBV primers were used for first-strand cDNA, covering alpha and beta chains. The PCR that amplified TCRs ran for around 21 cycles, relying on a constant-region primer and a V-primer adapter. TCRdb independently ran MiXCR on the reads; one entry per CDR3 protein. The sample carries under 95,000 distinct CDR3 sequences, under 20% recorded once. The CDR3 is made up of 17 amino acids. Germline V lookup: CDR1 LGHNA, CDR2 YSLEER. The rearrangement uses TRBV4-3 and TRBJ2-3, with TRBD2 matching over 8 bases. This material consisted of PBMCs, taken after low-dose radiotherapy plus immunotherapy. The receptor was derived from a male donor with prostate cancer. CDR3 loop: CASSPGRVAGGQDMQYF. As DNA, the CDR3 is TGCGCCAGCAGCCCTGGGCGAGTGGCGGGAGGACAAGATATGCAGTATTTT.